This T cell receptor beta chain stems from a study of cytomegalovirus exposure and HLA in healthy donors. The study, taken as a whole, reports: Reports indicated that the classifier achieved high specificity and sensitivity in diagnosing cytomegalovirus status.

Researchers ran the PCR with 60 Vbeta and 13 Jbeta primers. Method: immunoSEQ multiplex PCR; TCRdb's copy keeps in-frame clones and lacks some. This sample yields roughly 130,000 clones, of which 65% to 90% are seen a single time; just under 3% belongs to the top ten. Regarding this clone: Its antigen is as yet unknown.

The receptor's source is a woman between 18 and 29 years old in good health and CMV-seropositive. The sequenced sample was PBMCs.

The DNA for the CDR3 is TGTGCCAGCAGCTTAGGCGCCGAGACCCAGTACTTC. This sequence encodes CASSLGAETQYF. The chain is built from TRBV7-9 and TRBJ2-5; D call uncertain. The CDR3 is 12 residues long. V shed 1 base and J shed 5 bases, with 5 bases lying between them. Germline values: CDR1 SEHNR, CDR2 FQNEAQ (reference sequence).